The sequence of this T cell receptor (beta chain) was determined in a study of blood T cell repertoires in COVID-19. Study-level background: The analysed material was cDNA or gDNA that came from T cells, B-cell-depleted T cells, or PBMCs.

The CDR3 is 15 residues long. V gave up 1 base and J gave up 0 bases, with 7 bases separating them. Germline CDR1 is LGHNA and CDR2 is YNFKEQ. Profiling relied on immunoSEQ multiplex PCR, and the TCRdb table lists in-frame clones only, not all of them. The sample has about 100,000 clones; just under 80% are singletons. This chain uses TRBV4-2 with TRBJ2-1; unclear D gene. The sequence derives from a man between 65 and 79 years old with active or convalescent COVID-19. What was sequenced was peripheral blood. CDR3 sequence reads: CASSQGATSYNEQFF. The CDR3 nucleotides are TGTGCCAGCAGCCAAGGGGCCACCTCCTACAATGAGCAGTTCTTC.